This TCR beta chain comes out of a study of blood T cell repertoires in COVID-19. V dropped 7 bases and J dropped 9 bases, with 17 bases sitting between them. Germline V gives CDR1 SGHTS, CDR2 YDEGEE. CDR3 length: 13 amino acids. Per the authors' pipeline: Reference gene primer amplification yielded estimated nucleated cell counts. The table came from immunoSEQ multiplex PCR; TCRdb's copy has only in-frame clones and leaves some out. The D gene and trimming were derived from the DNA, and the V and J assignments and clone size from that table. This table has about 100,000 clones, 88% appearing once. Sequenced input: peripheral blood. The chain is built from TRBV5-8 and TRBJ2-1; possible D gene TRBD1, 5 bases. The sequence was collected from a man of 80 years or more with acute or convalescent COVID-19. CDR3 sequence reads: CASQTVLTGEQFF. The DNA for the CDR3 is TGTGCCAGCCAGACAGTCTTGACGGGTGAGCAGTTCTTC.